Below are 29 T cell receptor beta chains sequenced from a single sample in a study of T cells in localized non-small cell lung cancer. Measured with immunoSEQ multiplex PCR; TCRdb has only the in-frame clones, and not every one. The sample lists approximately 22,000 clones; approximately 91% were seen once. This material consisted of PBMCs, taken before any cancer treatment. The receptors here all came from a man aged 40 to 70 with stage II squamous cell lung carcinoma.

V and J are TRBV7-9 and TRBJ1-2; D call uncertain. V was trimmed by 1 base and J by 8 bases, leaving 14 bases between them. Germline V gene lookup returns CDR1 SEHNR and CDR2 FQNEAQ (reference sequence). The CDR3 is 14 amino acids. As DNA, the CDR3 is TGTGCCAGCAGCTTAGAGGAGGGTTCGGGAGGCTACACCTTC. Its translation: CASSLEEGSGGYTF.

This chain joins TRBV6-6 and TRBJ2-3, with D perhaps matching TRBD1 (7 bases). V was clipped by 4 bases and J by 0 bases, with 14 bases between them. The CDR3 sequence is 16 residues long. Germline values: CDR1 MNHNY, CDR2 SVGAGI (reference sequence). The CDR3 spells CASSSPTGTSTDTQYF. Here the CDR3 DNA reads TGTGCCAGCAGTTCCCCGACAGGGACTAGCACAGATACGCAGTATTTT.

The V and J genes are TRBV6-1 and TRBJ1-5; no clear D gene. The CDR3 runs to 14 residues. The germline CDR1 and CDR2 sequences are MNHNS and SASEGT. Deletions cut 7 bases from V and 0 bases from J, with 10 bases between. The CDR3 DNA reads TGTGCCAGCAACCCGACGGGTAGCAATCAGCCCCAGCATTTT. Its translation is CASNPTGSNQPQHF.

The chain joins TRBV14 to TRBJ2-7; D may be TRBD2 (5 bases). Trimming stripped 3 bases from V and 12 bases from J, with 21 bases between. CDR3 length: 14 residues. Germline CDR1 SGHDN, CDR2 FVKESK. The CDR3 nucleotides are TGTGCCAGCAGCCAGCCAACACAAGACGGGGTTCTGTACTTC. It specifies CASSQPTQDGVLYF.

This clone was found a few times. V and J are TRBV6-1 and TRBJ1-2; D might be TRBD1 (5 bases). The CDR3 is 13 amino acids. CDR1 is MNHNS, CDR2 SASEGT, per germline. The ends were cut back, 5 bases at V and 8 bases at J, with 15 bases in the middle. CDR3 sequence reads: CASSPRGEGGYTF. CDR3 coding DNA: TGTGCCAGCAGTCCCAGAGGGGAAGGCGGCTACACCTTC.

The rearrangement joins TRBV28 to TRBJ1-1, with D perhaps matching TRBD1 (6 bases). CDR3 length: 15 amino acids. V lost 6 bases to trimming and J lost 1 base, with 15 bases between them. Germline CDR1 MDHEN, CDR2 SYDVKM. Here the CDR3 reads CASRPNRVENTEAFF. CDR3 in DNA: TGTGCCAGCAGGCCTAACAGGGTTGAGAACACTGAAGCTTTCTTT.

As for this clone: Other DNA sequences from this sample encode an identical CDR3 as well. The CDR3 DNA sequence: TGTGCCAGCAGCCTAACTAGCGGCCTGGGGGATACGCAGTATTTT. Translated, it gives CASSLTSGLGDTQYF. V is TRBV7-2 and J is TRBJ2-3, with 8 bases identical to TRBD2. The germline gives CDR1 SGHTA, CDR2 FQGNSA. The junction had 10 bases not matched to a gene; V was cut back by 5 bases and J by 6 bases. The CDR3 has 15 residues.

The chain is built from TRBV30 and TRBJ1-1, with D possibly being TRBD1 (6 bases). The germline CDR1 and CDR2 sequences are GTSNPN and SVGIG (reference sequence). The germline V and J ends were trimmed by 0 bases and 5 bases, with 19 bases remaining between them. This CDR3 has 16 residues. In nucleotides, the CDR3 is TGTGCCTGGAGTGTACCGGGGGCTGACGCCCGGACTGAAGCTTTCTTT. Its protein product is CAWSVPGADARTEAFF.

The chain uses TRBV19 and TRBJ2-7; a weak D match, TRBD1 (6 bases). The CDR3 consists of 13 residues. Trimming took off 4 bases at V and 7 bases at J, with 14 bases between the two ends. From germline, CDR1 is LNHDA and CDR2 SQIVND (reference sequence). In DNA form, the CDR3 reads TGTGCCAGTAGTAGGACAGCCCGATGGGAGCAGTACTTC. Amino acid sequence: CASSRTARWEQYF.

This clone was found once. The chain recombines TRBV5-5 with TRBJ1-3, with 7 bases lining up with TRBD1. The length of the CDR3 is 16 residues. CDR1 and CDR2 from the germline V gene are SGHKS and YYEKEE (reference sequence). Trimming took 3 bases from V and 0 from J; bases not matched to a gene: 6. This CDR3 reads CASSSSQGYSGNTIYF. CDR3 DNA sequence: TGTGCCAGCAGCTCCTCACAGGGGTACTCTGGAAACACCATATATTTT.

Here the CDR3 reads CASSPGQSNEQYF. The CDR3 DNA follows: TGCGCCAGCAGCCCGGGACAGTCAAACGAGCAGTACTTC. The rearrangement joins TRBV10-1 to TRBJ2-7; 7 bases map to TRBD1. This CDR3 comprises 13 residues. Germline CDR1 WNHNN, CDR2 SYGVQD (reference sequence). Losses at the gene ends were 6 bases for V and 5 bases for J; bases not matched to a gene: 7.

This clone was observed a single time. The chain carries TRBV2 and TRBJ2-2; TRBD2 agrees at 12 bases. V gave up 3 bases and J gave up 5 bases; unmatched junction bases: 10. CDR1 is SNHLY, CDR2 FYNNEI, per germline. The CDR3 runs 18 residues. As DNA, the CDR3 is TGTGCCAGCAGTGATGGGAGACTAGCGGGAGTGGAAACCGGGGAGCTGTTTTTT. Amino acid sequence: CASSDGRLAGVETGELFF.

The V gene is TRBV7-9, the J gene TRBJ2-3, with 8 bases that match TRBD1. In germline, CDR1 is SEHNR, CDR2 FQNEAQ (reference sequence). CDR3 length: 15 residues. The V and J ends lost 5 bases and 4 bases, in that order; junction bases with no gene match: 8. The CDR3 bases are TGTGCCAGCAGCCATCAGGGGGCGCGGGCAGATACGCAGTATTTT. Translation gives CASSHQGARADTQYF.

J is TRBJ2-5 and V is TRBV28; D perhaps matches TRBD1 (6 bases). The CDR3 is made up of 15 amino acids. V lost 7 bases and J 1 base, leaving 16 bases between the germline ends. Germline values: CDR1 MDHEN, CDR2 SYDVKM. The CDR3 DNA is TGTGCCAGCACCCAGTCAGGGGTCATCCAAGAGACCCAGTACTTC. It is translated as CASTQSGVIQETQYF.

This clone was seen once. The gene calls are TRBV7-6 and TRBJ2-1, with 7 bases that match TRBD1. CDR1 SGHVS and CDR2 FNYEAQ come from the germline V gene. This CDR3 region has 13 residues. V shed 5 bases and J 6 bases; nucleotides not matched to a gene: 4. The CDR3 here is CASSPRGLNEQFF. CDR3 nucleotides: TGTGCCAGCAGCCCTAGGGGGCTCAATGAGCAGTTCTTC.

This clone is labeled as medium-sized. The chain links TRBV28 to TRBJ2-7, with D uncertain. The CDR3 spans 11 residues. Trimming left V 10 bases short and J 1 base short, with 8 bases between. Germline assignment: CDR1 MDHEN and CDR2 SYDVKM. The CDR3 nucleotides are TGTGCCACACGAACATCCTACGAGCAGTACTTC. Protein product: CATRTSYEQYF.

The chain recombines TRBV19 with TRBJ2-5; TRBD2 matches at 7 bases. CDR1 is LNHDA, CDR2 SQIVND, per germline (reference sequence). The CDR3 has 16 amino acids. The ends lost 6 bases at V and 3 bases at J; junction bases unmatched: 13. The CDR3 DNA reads TGTGCCAGTAGCCCCGCCGGCGGACTAGGAGAAGAGACCCAGTACTTC. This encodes CASSPAGGLGEETQYF. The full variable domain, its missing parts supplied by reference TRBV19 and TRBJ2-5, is DGGITQSPKYLFRKEGQNVTLSCEQNLNHDAMYWYRQDPGQGLRLIYYSQIVNDFQKGDIAEGYSVSREKKESFPLTVTSAQKNPTAFYLCASSPAGGLGEETQYFGPGTRLLVL.

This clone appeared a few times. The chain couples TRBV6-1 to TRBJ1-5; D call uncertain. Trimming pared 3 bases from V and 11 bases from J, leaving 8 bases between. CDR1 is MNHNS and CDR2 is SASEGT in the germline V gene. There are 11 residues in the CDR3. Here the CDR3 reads CASSEVSAQHF. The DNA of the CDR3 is TGTGCCAGCAGTGAGGTATCAGCCCAGCATTTT.

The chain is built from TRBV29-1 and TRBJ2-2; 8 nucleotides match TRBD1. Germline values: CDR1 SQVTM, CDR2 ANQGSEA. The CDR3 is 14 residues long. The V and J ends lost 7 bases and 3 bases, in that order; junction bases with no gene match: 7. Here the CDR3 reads CSARQGPDTGELFF. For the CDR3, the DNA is TGCAGCGCCCGACAGGGGCCCGACACCGGGGAGCTGTTTTTT.

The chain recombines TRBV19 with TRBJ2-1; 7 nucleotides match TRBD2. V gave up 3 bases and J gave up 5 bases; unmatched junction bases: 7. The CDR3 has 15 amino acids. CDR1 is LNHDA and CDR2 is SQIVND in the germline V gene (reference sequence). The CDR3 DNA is TGTGCCAGTAGTATCCTAGCTAGCGGCGACAATGAGCAGTTCTTC. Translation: CASSILASGDNEQFF.

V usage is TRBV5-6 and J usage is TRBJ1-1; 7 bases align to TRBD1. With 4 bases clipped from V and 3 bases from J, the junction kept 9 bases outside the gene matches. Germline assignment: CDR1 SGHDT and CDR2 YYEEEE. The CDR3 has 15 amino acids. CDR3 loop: CASSLMTGTYTEAFF. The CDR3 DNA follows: TGTGCCAGCAGCCTAATGACAGGGACGTACACTGAAGCTTTCTTT.

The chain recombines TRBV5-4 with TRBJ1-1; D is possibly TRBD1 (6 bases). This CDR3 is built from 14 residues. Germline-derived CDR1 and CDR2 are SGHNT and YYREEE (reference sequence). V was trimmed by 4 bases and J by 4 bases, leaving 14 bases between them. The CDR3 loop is CASSPQQGTTEAFF. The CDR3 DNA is TGTGCCAGCAGCCCCCAACAGGGTACCACTGAAGCTTTCTTT.

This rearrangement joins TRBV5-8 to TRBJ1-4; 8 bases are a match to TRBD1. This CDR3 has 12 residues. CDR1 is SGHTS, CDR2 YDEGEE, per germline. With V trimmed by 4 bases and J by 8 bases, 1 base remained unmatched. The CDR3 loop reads CASSRQGEKLFF. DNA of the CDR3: TGTGCCAGCAGCCGACAGGGGGAAAAACTGTTTTTT.

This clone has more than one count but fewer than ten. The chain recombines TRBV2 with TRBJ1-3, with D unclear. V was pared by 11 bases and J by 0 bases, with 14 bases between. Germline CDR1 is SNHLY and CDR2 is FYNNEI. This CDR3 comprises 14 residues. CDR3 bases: TGTGCCCTCGGCCCCGGGAGCTCTGGAAACACCATATATTTT. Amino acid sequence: CALGPGSSGNTIYF. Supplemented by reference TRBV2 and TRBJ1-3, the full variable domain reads EPEVTQTPSHQVTQMGQEVILRCVPISNHLYFYWYRQILGQKVEFLVSFYNNEISEKSEIFDDQFSVERPDGSNFTLKIRSTKLEDSAMYFCALGPGSSGNTIYFGEGSWLTVV.

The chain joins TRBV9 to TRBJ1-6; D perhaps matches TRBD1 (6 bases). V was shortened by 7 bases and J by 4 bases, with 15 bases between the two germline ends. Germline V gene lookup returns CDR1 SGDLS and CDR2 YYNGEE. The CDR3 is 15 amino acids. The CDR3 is CASGGPPGYNSPLHF. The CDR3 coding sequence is TGTGCCAGCGGGGGGCCACCGGGGTATAATTCACCCCTCCACTTT.

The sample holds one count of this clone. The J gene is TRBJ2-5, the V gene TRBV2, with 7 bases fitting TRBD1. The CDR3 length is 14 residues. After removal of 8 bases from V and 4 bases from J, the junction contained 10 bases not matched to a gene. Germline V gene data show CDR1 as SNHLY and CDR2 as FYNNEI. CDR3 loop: CASRQGPRGETQYF. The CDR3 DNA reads TGTGCCAGCCGACAGGGTCCCAGGGGAGAGACCCAGTACTTC. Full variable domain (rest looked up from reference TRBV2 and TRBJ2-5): EPEVTQTPSHQVTQMGQEVILRCVPISNHLYFYWYRQILGQKVEFLVSFYNNEISEKSEIFDDQFSVERPDGSNFTLKIRSTKLEDSAMYFCASRQGPRGETQYFGPGTRLLVL.

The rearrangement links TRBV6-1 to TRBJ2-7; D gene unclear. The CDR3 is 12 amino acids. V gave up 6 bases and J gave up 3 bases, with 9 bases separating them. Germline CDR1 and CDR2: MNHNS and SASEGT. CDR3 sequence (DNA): TGTGCCAGCAGCACAAAAGGCTACGAGCAGTACTTC. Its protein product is CASSTKGYEQYF.

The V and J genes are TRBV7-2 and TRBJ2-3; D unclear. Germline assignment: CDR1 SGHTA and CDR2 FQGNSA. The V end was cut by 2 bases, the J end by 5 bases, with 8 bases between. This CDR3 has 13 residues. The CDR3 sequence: CASSLSLGDTQYF. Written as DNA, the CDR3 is TGTGCCAGCAGCTTATCCCTAGGAGATACGCAGTATTTT.

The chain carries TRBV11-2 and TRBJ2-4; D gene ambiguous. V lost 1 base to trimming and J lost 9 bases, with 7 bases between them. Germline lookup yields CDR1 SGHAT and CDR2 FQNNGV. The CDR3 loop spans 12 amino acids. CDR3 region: CASSLAHSIQYF. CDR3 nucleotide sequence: TGTGCCAGCAGCTTAGCCCACTCCATTCAGTACTTC. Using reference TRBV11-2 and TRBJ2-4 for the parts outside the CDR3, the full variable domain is EAGVAQSPRYKIIEKRQSVAFWCNPISGHATLYWYQQILGQGPKLLIQFQNNGVVDDSQLPKDRFSAERLKGVDSTLKIQPAKLEDSAVYLCASSLAHSIQYFGAGTRLSVL.